Listed here is a single T cell receptor beta chain. The germline V gene has CDR1 MNHEY and CDR2 SVGAGI. The ends were cut back, 7 bases at V and 1 base at J, with 13 bases in the middle. The CDR3 runs to 14 residues. TCRdb keeps only in-frame clones here, not all; method: immunoSEQ multiplex PCR. This sample has roughly 2,300,000 clones, with around 92% found just once. The data were obtained in a study of shared clonotypes between healthy human individuals. Study information: CD4 naive and CD4 memory each took three plates per donor, while CD8 naive took two and CD8 memory one.

The clonotype originates from a man aged 18 to 30 in good health. Some clones in this sample may be carry-over from other donors' samples. Sequenced material: naive CD4+ T cells from PBMCs. As for subset: CD45RA+ positively selected. J is TRBJ1-1 and V is TRBV6-5; D is possibly TRBD1 (5 bases). The DNA of the CDR3 is TGTGCCAGCATCCCGGGACGTTGGAACACTGAAGCTTTCTTT. This encodes CASIPGRWNTEAFF.